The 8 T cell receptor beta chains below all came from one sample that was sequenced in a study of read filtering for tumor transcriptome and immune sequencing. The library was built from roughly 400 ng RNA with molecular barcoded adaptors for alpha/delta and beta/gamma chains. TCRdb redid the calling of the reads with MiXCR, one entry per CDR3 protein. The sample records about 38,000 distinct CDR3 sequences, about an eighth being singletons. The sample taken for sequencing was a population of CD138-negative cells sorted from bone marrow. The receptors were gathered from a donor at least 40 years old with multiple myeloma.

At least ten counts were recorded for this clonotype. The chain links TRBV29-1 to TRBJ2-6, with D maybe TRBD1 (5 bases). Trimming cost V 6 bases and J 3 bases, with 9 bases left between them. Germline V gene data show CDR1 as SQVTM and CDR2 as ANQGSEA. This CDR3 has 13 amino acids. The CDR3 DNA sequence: TGCAGCGTAGCAGGGTTTGGGGCCAACGTCCTGACTTTC. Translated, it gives CSVAGFGANVLTF. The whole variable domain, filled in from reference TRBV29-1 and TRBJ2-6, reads SAVISQKPSRDICQRGTSLTIQCQVDSQVTMMFWYRQQPGQSLTLIATANQGSEATYESGFVIDKFPISRPNLTFSTLTVSNMSPEDSSIYLCSVAGFGANVLTFGAGSRLTVL.

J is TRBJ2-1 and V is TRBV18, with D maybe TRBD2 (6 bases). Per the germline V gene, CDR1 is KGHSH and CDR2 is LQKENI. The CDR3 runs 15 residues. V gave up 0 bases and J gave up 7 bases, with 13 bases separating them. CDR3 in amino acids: CASSPPSGGRNEQFF. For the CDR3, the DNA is TGTGCCAGCTCACCACCGTCCGGGGGTCGAAATGAGCAGTTCTTC.

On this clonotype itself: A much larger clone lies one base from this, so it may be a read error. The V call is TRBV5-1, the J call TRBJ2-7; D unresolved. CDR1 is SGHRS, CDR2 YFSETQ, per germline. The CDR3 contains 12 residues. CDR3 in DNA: TGCGCCAGCAGCTTGGTGTACTACGGGCAGTACTTC. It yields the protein CASSLVYYGQYF.

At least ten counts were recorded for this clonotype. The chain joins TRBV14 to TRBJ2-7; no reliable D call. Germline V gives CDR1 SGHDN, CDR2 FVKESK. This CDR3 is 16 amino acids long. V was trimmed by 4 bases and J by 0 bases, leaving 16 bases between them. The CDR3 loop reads CASSPYSMAVSYEQYF. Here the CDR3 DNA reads TGTGCCAGCAGCCCCTATAGTATGGCGGTCTCCTACGAGCAGTACTTC. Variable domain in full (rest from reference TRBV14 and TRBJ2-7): EAGVTQFPSHSVIEKGQTVTLRCDPISGHDNLYWYRRVMGKEIKFLLHFVKESKQDESGMPNNRFLAERTGGTYSTLKVQPAELEDSGVYFCASSPYSMAVSYEQYFGPGTRLTVT.

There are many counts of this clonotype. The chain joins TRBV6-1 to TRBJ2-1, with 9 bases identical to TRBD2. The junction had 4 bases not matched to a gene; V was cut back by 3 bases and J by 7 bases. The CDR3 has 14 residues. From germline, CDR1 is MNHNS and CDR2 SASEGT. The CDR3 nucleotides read TGTGCCAGCAGTGAGGCGGGAGGGAGAAATGAGCAGTTCTTC. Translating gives CASSEAGGRNEQFF.

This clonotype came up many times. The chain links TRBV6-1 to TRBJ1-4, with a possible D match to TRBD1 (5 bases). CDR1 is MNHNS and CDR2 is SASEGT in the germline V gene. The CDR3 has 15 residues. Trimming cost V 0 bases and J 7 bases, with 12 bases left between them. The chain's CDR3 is CASSEAAAGREKLFF. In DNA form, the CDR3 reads TGTGCCAGCAGTGAAGCGGCGGCAGGGCGTGAAAAACTGTTTTTT.

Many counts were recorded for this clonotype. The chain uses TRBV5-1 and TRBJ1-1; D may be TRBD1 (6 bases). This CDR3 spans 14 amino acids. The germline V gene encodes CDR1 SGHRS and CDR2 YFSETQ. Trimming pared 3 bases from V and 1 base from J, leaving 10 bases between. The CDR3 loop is CASSSTGANTEAFF. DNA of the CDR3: TGCGCCAGCAGCTCGACGGGGGCGAACACTGAAGCTTTCTTT. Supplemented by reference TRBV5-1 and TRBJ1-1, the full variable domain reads KAGVTQTPRYLIKTRGQQVTLSCSPISGHRSVSWYQQTPGQGLQFLFEYFSETQRNKGNFPGRFSGRQFSNSRSEMNVSTLELGDSALYLCASSSTGANTEAFFGQGTRLTVV.

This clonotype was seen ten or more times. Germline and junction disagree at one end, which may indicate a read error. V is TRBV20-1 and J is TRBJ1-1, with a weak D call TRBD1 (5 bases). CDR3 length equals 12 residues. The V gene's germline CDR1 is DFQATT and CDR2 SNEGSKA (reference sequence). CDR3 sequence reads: CSADPGGAEASF. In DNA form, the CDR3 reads TGCAGTGCCGATCCCGGTGGGGCTGAAGCTTCCTTT.